This TCR beta chain was captured in a study of blood T cell repertoires in COVID-19 (TCRdb year 2020). For the study in its entirety: Samples from collaborators originated in the United States, Italy and Spain and spanned both the acute and convalescent phases of COVID-19. A de-identified subject ID, COVID-19 status, age in years and sex were almost always included in the sample metadata. The samples were drawn from the first 160 participants of the ongoing ImmuneRACE study and from 1,254 subjects provided by 6 global collaborators. Where HLA class I and class II types were available, the types were taken from metadata supplied by the sample provider, not from assay-based typing. The repertoires were released in a freely available public database meant as a resource for research on the immune response to SARS-CoV-2. The material from the prospective study consisted of cDNA or gDNA derived from T cells, B-cell-depleted T cells, or PBMCs. Subjects who had been exposed to COVID-19, were actively infected with it, or had recovered from it provided the deeply sampled blood TCRbeta repertoires that made up the dataset.

TCRbeta CDR3 regions were amplified from genomic DNA using the immunoSEQ Assay, a bias-controlled multiplex PCR. In the source study's methods: The number of nucleated cells in each sample was estimated by amplification of reference gene primers within the assay. Sequence reads were collapsed and filtered to measure the absolute abundance of every unique TCRbeta CDR3 rearrangement. Productive Simpson clonality was computed per sample as the square root of Simpson's diversity index over productive rearrangements. The clones in this table, taken by TCRdb from immuneACCESS, are in-frame only. Not every clone is retained; where verified, under half of the shortfall comes from an unresolved V gene, and the cause of the rest is unknown. That table gives V, J and clone size, and the DNA gave D and trimming. The sample records 300,000 to 400,000 clones, 88% of which are singletons. Jointly, the top ten make up about 7% of the sample.

Notes on this clone: Its antigen remains undetermined. Base qualities are not at hand, and no much larger clone is one base apart.

One collaborating source in Seattle enrolled patients while the patients were actively infected and followed the patients over time throughout the course of disease. The collaborating institutions used their own protocols to collect whole blood in K2EDTA tubes. For TCRbeta analysis, collaborator samples were shipped as frozen whole blood, as isolated PBMCs, or as DNA extracted from either sample type. The paper's findings and limits, for the study overall: The amount of clinical and demographic metadata varied by source and participant and was provided uncurated.

The source is an older woman with COVID-19, enrolled during active disease. Source material: peripheral blood.

The nucleotide sequence reads as follows: TGTGCCAGCAAAGGGGTTTTTTTTGGAGCTTTCTTT. Translated, this gives CASKGVFFGAFF. The chain employs TRBV2 and TRBJ1-1, with a weak D call of TRBD1 (5 bases match). Reading the germline V gene gives CDR1 SNHLY and CDR2 FYNNEI. The CDR3, cysteine through phenylalanine, is 12 amino acids long. Just the 36-base CDR3 DNA is kept, in frame starting at base 1. Deletion took 7 bases off V and 10 bases off J, with a span of 16 bases between the germline ends.